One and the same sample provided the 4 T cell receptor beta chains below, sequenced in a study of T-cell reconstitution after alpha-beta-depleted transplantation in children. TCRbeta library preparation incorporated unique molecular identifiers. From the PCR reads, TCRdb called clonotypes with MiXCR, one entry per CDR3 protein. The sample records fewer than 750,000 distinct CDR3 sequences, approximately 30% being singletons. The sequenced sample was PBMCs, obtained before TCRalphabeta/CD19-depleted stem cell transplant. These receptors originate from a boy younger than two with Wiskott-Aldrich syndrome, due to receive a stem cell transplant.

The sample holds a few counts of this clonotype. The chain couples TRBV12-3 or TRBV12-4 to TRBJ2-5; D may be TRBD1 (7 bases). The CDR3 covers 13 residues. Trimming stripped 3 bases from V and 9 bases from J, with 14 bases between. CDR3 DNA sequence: TGTGCCAGCAGTTTTGGGGGGACAGCGGCCCAGTACTTC. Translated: CASSFGGTAAQYF.

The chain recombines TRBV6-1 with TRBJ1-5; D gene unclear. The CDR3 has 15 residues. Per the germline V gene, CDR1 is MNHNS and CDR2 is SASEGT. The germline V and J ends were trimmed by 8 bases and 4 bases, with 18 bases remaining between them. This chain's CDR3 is CASSSGPGFNQPQHF. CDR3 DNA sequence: TGTGCCAGCTCCAGCGGGCCAGGATTTAATCAGCCCCAGCATTTT.

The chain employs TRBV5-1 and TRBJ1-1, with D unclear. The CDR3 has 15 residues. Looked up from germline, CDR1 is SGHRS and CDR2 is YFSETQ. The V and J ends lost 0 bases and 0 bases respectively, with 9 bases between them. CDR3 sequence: CASSLVGPMNTEAFF. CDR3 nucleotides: TGCGCCAGCAGCTTGGTAGGTCCCATGAACACTGAAGCTTTCTTT. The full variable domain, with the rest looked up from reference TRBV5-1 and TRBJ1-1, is KAGVTQTPRYLIKTRGQQVTLSCSPISGHRSVSWYQQTPGQGLQFLFEYFSETQRNKGNFPGRFSGRQFSNSRSEMNVSTLELGDSALYLCASSLVGPMNTEAFFGQGTRLTVV.

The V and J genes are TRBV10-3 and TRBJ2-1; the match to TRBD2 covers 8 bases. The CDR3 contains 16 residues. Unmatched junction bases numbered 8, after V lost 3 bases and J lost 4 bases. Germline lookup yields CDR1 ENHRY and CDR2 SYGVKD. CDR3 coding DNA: TGTGCCATCAGTGAACGGGTGGGGACTAGTTACAATGAGCAGTTCTTC. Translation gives CAISERVGTSYNEQFF.